Each of the 18 T cell receptor beta chains below was sequenced from the same sample in a study of beta chain features in type 1 diabetes. Whole-study findings and limits: Type 1 diabetes patients had moderately but significantly shorter TCRB CDR3s in all four CD4+ subsets.

Their target antigens are unknown. The entirety of the isolated RNA underwent reverse transcription, so expressed TCRB transcripts were sequenced. Using immunoSEQ multiplex PCR, the repertoire was profiled, and TCRdb retains in-frame clones only, with some absent. Among almost 350,000 clones, around 8.5% were seen once, and the ten largest hold 0.95% to 1.1%. Sequencing was done on a sample of central memory CD4+ T cells from blood. The receptors stem from a man aged 30-40 years with type 1 diabetes.

The chain combines TRBV9 with TRBJ1-3; unclear D gene. The CDR3 has 14 residues. V gave up 4 bases and J gave up 0 bases, with 8 bases separating them. CDR1 SGDLS and CDR2 YYNGEE come from the germline V gene. The CDR3 loop reads CASSPRTSGNTIYF. The DNA of the CDR3 is TGTGCCAGCAGCCCCCGAACCTCTGGAAACACCATATATTTT.

This clone was detected ten times or more. The rearrangement uses TRBV6-5 and TRBJ2-5; D is possibly TRBD1 (5 bases). The CDR3 contains 13 residues. The germline V gene encodes CDR1 MNHEY and CDR2 SVGAGI. The ends were cut back, 2 bases at V and 7 bases at J, with 11 bases in the middle. The CDR3 reads CASSYTQGGTQYF. CDR3 DNA sequence: TGTGCCAGCAGTTACACCCAGGGCGGGACCCAGTACTTC.

This clone was seen a handful of times. This chain uses TRBV13 with TRBJ1-6; 9 nucleotides line up with TRBD1. The ends lost 0 bases at V and 7 bases at J; junction bases unmatched: 1. The CDR3 covers 15 residues. Per germline, CDR1 PRHDT and CDR2 FYEKMQ (reference sequence). The CDR3 region is CASSLGGTGNSPLHF. The CDR3 DNA reads as TGTGCCAGCAGCTTAGGAGGGACAGGGAATTCACCCCTCCACTTT.

This chain joins TRBV9 and TRBJ1-6; D call uncertain. This CDR3 contains 16 residues. CDR1 and CDR2 from the germline V gene are SGDLS and YYNGEE. Trimming left V 0 bases short and J 8 bases short, with 15 bases between. The CDR3 DNA reads as TGTGCCAGCAGCGTAGGGGCCCCCGGAGTAGATTCACCCCTCCACTTT. Its protein product is CASSVGAPGVDSPLHF.

This clone has only a few counts. The chain links TRBV18 to TRBJ2-7; D possibly uses TRBD1 or TRBD2 (5 bases each). Trimming removed 0 bases from V and 4 bases from J, with 10 bases in between. The CDR3 contains 14 residues. Germline V gene sequence: CDR1 KGHSH, CDR2 LQKENI. Written as DNA, the CDR3 is TGTGCCAGCTCACCACCGTCGGGGCTTTACGAGCAGTACTTC. It yields the protein CASSPPSGLYEQYF.

This clone appeared a few times. The chain recombines TRBV30 with TRBJ2-2; possibly TRBD2 for D (5 bases). The CDR3 runs to 14 residues. Trimming removed 0 bases at V and 7 bases at J, with 12 bases between. Germline CDR1 and CDR2: GTSNPN and SVGIG (reference sequence). CDR3 protein: CAWSVTGSNGELFF. Written as DNA, the CDR3 is TGTGCCTGGAGTGTAACGGGGTCTAACGGGGAGCTGTTTTTT.

This clone was seen more than once but under ten times. The gene calls are TRBV6-5 and TRBJ2-5; a possible D gene is TRBD2 (6 bases). Germline CDR1 is MNHEY and CDR2 is SVGAGI. This CDR3 is built from 14 residues. Trimming shortened V by 5 bases and J by 5 bases, and 15 bases separated the two germline ends. This CDR3 is CASSRDSRRETQYF. CDR3 coding DNA: TGTGCCAGCAGTCGGGACTCCAGGAGGGAGACCCAGTACTTC.

This clone was counted between two and nine times. The V gene is TRBV7-8, the J gene TRBJ2-1; D call uncertain. V lost 0 bases and J lost 0, with 12 bases in between. CDR3 length: 17 amino acids. Per the germline V gene, CDR1 is SGHVS and CDR2 is FQNEAQ. CDR3 nucleotide sequence: TGTGCCAGCAGCTTAGCGGAAAGAAAAAGCTCCTACAATGAGCAGTTCTTC. It is translated as CASSLAERKSSYNEQFF.

This clone was seen at least ten times. Other DNA variants within this sample encode the same CDR3. The gene calls are TRBV5-1 and TRBJ2-1; D is ambiguous. V gave up 0 bases and J gave up 0 bases, with 4 bases separating them. This CDR3 comprises 14 residues. Germline loops: CDR1 SGHRS, CDR2 YFSETQ. The DNA for the CDR3 is TGCGCCAGCAGCTTGGGAGACTCCTACAATGAGCAGTTCTTC. As protein: CASSLGDSYNEQFF.

The chain uses TRBV5-4 and TRBJ2-3; 10 nucleotides align to TRBD2. After removal of 4 bases from V and 6 bases from J, the junction contained 5 bases not matched to a gene. CDR1 is SGHNT and CDR2 is YYREEE in the germline V gene (reference sequence). The CDR3 consists of 14 residues. CDR3 DNA sequence: TGTGCCAGCAGCGTACTAGCGGGGAGGGATACGCAGTATTTT. It encodes CASSVLAGRDTQYF. Full variable domain (outside the CDR3, taken from reference TRBV5-4 and TRBJ2-3): ETGVTQSPTHLIKTRGQQVTLRCSSQSGHNTVSWYQQALGQGPQFIFQYYREEENGRGNFPPRFSGLQFPNYSSELNVNALELDDSALYLCASSVLAGRDTQYFGPGTRLTVL.

This clone was detected only a few times. This chain links TRBV30 with TRBJ1-5; unclear D gene. V was cut by 1 base and J by 4 bases, with 8 bases left in between. Germline lookup yields CDR1 GTSNPN and CDR2 SVGIG (reference sequence). There are 13 residues in the CDR3. The CDR3 protein is CAWSDARNQPQHF. In nucleotides, the CDR3 is TGTGCCTGGAGTGACGCCCGAAATCAGCCCCAGCATTTT.

The chain combines TRBV4-3 with TRBJ2-3; 8 bases align to TRBD2. The germline gives CDR1 LGHNA, CDR2 YSLEER. The CDR3 contains 15 residues. Losses at the gene ends were 2 bases for V and 6 bases for J; bases not matched to a gene: 7. The CDR3 protein is CASSQQASGQDTQYF. In DNA form, the CDR3 reads TGCGCCAGCAGCCAACAGGCTAGCGGGCAGGATACGCAGTATTTT.

This clone was seen at least ten times. The chain uses TRBV5-1 and TRBJ2-2; 8 positions match TRBD1. Per the germline V gene, CDR1 is SGHRS and CDR2 is YFSETQ. V shed 0 bases and J 2 bases; nucleotides not matched to a gene: 3. The CDR3 covers 16 residues. The CDR3 DNA sequence: TGCGCCAGCAGCTTGGCGGCAGGGGGCAACACCGGGGAGCTGTTTTTT. Translation gives CASSLAAGGNTGELFF. The full variable domain, completed using reference TRBV5-1 and TRBJ2-2, is KAGVTQTPRYLIKTRGQQVTLSCSPISGHRSVSWYQQTPGQGLQFLFEYFSETQRNKGNFPGRFSGRQFSNSRSEMNVSTLELGDSALYLCASSLAAGGNTGELFFGEGSRLTVL.

V and J are TRBV18 and TRBJ1-2; 7 positions match TRBD1. The CDR3 has 14 amino acids. J lost 4 bases, V lost 3 bases, and 5 bases had no gene match. Germline V gene sequence: CDR1 KGHSH, CDR2 LQKENI. The CDR3 nucleotides read TGTGCCAGCTCACCCCGGGACAGCGCCTATGGCTACACCTTC. Its protein product is CASSPRDSAYGYTF.

This clone was detected only a few times. The gene calls are TRBV7-9 and TRBJ2-7; maybe TRBD1 (6 bases). The CDR3 covers 15 residues. The germline CDR1 and CDR2 sequences are SEHNR and FQNEAQ (reference sequence). The V gene lost 4 bases and the J gene lost 1 base, with 14 bases spanning the gap. CDR3 region: CASSWSGGTSYEQYF. The DNA for the CDR3 is TGTGCCAGCAGCTGGAGTGGGGGCACGTCCTACGAGCAGTACTTC.

The V gene is TRBV7-9, the J gene TRBJ1-6; D unresolved. V was pared by 0 bases and J by 10 bases, with 10 bases between. The CDR3 has 14 amino acids. Germline V gene data show CDR1 as SEHNR and CDR2 as FQNEAQ (reference sequence). The CDR3 DNA reads as TGTGCCAGCAGCTTAGCCTCTATTTCCTCACCCCTCCACTTT. Its protein is CASSLASISSPLHF.

This clone has only a few counts. V is TRBV6-4 and J is TRBJ2-5; TRBD2 aligns across 8 bases. CDR3 size: 16 residues. The V segment lost 4 bases and the J segment 1 base; nucleotides outside the gene matches: 8. Germline CDR1 reads MRHNA; CDR2 reads SNTAGT. The CDR3 region has the DNA TGTGCCAGCAGTGTCCCGACTAGCGCCCGCCAAGAGACCCAGTACTTC. This encodes CASSVPTSARQETQYF.

This clone was counted a few times. The gene calls are TRBV7-2 and TRBJ2-5; no clear D gene. Trimming left V 5 bases short and J 0 bases short, with 4 bases between. The CDR3 length is 12 residues. CDR1 and CDR2 (germline): SGHTA, FQGNSA. The CDR3 coding sequence is TGTGCCAGCAGCCAGTACCAAGAGACCCAGTACTTC. It codes for CASSQYQETQYF.